Listed below are T cell receptor beta chains from one sample, sequenced in a study of blood T cell repertoires in COVID-19. Sequencing used immunoSEQ multiplex PCR; TCRdb keeps in-frame clones, though not all of them. The sample contains approximately 200,000 clones, around four fifths of which appear only once. Sequenced: peripheral blood. These receptor sequences come from a woman aged 30 to 39 with acute or convalescent COVID-19. Both conserved end residues are part of each CDR3. A D gene is named only where the DNA matches it firmly. For some rows the clone size is stated as once, few or many, or as a class when expanded; others skip it.

clone_size | j_call | v_call | d_call | cdr3_nt | cdr3_aa
. | TRBJ1-4 | TRBV30 | . | TGTGCCTGGAGTGTAGCAGTGAACGCCGGGAAACTGTTTTTT | CAWSVAVNAGKLFF
. | TRBJ1-4 | TRBV7-9 | . | TGTGCCAGCAGCTTATCGAGGGGGTATGAAAAACTGTTTTTT | CASSLSRGYEKLFF
. | TRBJ2-5 | TRBV3-1/TRBV3-2 | TRBD2 | TGTGCCAGCAGCCAAGGAATACTAGCGGTACAAGAGACCCAGTACTTC | CASSQGILAVQETQYF
. | TRBJ2-5 | TRBV2 | . | TGTGCCAGCAGGAGGGTGGGAGGGACCCAGTACTTC | CASRRVGGTQYF
. | TRBJ2-7 | TRBV4-3 | TRBD1 | TGCGCCAGCAGCCAAGATTGGGGACAGGGTAGCTACGAGCAGTACTTC | CASSQDWGQGSYEQYF
. | TRBJ2-3 | TRBV6-5 | TRBD2 | TGTGCCAGCAGTTATTCGACTAGCGGGGAATATACGCAGTATTTT | CASSYSTSGEYTQYF
. | TRBJ1-3 | TRBV7-8 | . | TGTGCCAGCAGCTTAGCGCTTACGATAGACTCTGGAAACACCATATATTTT | CASSLALTIDSGNTIYF
. | TRBJ1-1 | TRBV5-1 | TRBD1 | TGCGCCAGCAGCTTTTCGATCGGGACAGGGGGGATGAACACTGAAGCTTTCTTT | CASSFSIGTGGMNTEAFF
. | TRBJ2-7 | TRBV6-6 | TRBD1 | TGTGCCAGCAGGGGACAGGGGCGGTACGAGCAGTACTTC | CASRGQGRYEQYF
. | TRBJ1-2 | TRBV6-2/TRBV6-3 | . | TGTGCCAGCAGCTCCGAGAGGTCCTACACCTTC | CASSSERSYTF
once | TRBJ1-2 | TRBV27 | . | TGTGCCAGCAGTTTTTCAGGGGACTATGGCTACACCTTC | CASSFSGDYGYTF
once | TRBJ2-6 | TRBV5-1 | TRBD2 | TGCGCCAGCACCAGAATAGCGGGAGTTGGGGCCAACGTCCTGACTTTC | CASTRIAGVGANVLTF
. | TRBJ2-1 | TRBV13 | TRBD2 | TGTGCCAGCAGCTTGGGTAGGGCCGGGGAGCGGGGACGCAATGAGCAGTTCTTC | CASSLGRAGERGRNEQFF
. | TRBJ2-2 | TRBV3-1/TRBV3-2 | . | TGTGCCAGCAGCCAAGCGGCAGGATTCACCGGGGAGCTGTTTTTT | CASSQAAGFTGELFF
. | TRBJ2-1 | TRBV5-8 | . | TGTGCCAGCAGCCGGGCGGAAAGGGGCAATGAGCAGTTCTTC | CASSRAERGNEQFF